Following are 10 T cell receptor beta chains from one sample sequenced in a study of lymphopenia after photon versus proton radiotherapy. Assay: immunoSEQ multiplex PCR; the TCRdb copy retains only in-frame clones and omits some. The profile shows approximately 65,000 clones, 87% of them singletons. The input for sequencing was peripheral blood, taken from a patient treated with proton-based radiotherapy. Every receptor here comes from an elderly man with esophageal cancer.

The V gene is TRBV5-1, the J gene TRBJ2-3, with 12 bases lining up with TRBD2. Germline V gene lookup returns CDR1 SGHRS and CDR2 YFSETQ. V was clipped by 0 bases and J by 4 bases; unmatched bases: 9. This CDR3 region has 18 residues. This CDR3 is CASSLAPLAGGVADTQYF. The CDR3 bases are TGCGCCAGCAGCTTGGCCCCCCTAGCGGGGGGGGTAGCAGATACGCAGTATTTT. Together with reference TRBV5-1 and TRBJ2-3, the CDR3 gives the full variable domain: KAGVTQTPRYLIKTRGQQVTLSCSPISGHRSVSWYQQTPGQGLQFLFEYFSETQRNKGNFPGRFSGRQFSNSRSEMNVSTLELGDSALYLCASSLAPLAGGVADTQYFGPGTRLTVL.

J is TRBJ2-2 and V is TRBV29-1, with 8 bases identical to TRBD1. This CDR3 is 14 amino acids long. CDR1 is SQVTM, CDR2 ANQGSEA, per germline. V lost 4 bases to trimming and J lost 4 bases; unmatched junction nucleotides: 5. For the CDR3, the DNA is TGCAGCGTTGGACAGGGGATAAGCACCGGGGAGCTGTTTTTT. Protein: CSVGQGISTGELFF.

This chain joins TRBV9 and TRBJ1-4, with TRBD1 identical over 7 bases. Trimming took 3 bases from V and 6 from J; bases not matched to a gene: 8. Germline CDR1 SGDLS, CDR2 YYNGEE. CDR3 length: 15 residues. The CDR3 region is CASSAQGGEYEKLFF. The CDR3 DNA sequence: TGTGCCAGCAGCGCCCAGGGGGGGGAATATGAAAAACTGTTTTTT.

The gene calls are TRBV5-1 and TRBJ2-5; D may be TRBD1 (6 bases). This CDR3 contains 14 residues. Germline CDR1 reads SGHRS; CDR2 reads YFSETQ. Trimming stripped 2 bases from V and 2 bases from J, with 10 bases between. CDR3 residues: CASSLSGQQETQYF. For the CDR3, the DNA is TGCGCCAGCAGCTTAAGTGGACAGCAAGAGACCCAGTACTTC.

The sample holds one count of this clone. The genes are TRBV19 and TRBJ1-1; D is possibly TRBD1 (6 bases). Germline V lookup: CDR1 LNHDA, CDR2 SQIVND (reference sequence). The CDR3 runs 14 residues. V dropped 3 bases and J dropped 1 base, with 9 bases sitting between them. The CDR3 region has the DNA TGTGCCAGTAGTATTGCACAGGGGAACACTGAAGCTTTCTTT. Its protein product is CASSIAQGNTEAFF.

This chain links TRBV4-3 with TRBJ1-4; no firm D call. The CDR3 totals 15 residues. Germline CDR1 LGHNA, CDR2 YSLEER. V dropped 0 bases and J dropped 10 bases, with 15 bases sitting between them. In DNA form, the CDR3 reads TGCGCCAGCAGCCAAGAACCGACCGCGACCGGAAAACTGTTTTTT. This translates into CASSQEPTATGKLFF.

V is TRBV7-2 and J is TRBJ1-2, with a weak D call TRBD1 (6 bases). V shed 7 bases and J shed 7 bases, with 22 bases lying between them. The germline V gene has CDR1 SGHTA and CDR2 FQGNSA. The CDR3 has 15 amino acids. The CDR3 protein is CASILSLGGASGYTF. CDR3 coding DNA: TGTGCCAGCATCCTATCACTCGGGGGGGCCTCTGGCTACACCTTC. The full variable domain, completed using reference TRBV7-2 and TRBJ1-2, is GAGVSQSPSNKVTEKGKDVELRCDPISGHTALYWYRQSLGQGLEFLIYFQGNSAPDKSGLPSDRFSAERTGGSVSTLTIQRTQQEDSAVYLCASILSLGGASGYTFGSGTRLTVV.

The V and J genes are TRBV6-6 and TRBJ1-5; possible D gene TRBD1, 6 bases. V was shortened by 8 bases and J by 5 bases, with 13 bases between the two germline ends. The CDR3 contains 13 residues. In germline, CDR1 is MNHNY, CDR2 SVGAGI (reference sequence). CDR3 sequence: CASARTAYQPQHF. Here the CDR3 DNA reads TGTGCCAGCGCAAGGACAGCGTATCAGCCCCAGCATTTT.

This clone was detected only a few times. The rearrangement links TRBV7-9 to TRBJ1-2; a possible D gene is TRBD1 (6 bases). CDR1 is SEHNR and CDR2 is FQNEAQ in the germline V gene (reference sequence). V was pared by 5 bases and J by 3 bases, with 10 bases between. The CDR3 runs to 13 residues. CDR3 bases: TGTGCCAGCAGCCCAGGACAGCACTATGGCTACACCTTC. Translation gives CASSPGQHYGYTF.

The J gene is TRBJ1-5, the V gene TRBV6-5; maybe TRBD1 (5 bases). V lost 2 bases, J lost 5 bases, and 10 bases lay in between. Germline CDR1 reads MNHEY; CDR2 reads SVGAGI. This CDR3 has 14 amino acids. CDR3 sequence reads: CASSYGGRDQPQHF. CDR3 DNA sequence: TGTGCCAGCAGTTACGGGGGTCGGGATCAGCCCCAGCATTTT.